This T cell receptor (beta chain) was recovered during a study of T-cell reconstitution after alpha-beta-depleted transplantation in children. Overall study findings and caveats: T-cell counts and diversity at one year following transplant were attributed mainly to newly produced T cells. At day 60, the high TCRbeta diversity found in some patients originated from recipient T cells and thymic progenitors that had survived. It was reported that alpha-beta T cells came from several hundred expanded graft clones (about two months after transplant).

This clonotype was recorded many times. Its antigen is unknown. Preparing the TCRbeta library involved the use of unique molecular identifiers. TCRdb called the PCR reads again in MiXCR, with one record for every CDR3 protein. The table has about 290,000 distinct CDR3 sequences, around a tenth seen once. The CDR3 has 15 residues. The V gene end was trimmed by 5 bases and the J gene end by 2 bases; junction bases not matched to a gene: 6. The rearrangement links TRBV12-3 or TRBV12-4 to TRBJ2-1; TRBD2 matches 7 bases. Sequencing used PBMCs, obtained before TCRalphabeta/CD19-depleted stem cell transplant. The source is a boy under two years old with acute myeloid leukemia, due to receive a stem cell transplant. As DNA, the CDR3 is TGTGCCAGCAGTGGACTAGAAACTACCTACAATGAGCAGTTCTTC. This sequence encodes CASSGLETTYNEQFF.